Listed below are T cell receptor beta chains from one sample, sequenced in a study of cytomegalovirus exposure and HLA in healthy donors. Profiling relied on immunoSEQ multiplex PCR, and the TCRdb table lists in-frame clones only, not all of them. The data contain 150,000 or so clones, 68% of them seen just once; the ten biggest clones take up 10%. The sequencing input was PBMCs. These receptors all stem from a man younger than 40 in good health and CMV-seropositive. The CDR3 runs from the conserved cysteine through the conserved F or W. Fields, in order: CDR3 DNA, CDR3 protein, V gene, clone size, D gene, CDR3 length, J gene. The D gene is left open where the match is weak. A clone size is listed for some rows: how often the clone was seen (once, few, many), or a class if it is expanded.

TGTGCCAGCAGCTTAACCCGGACTAGCGGGAGAAACAATGAGCAGTTCTTC CASSLTRTSGRNNEQFF TRBV7-3 NA TRBD2 17 TRBJ2-1
TGTGCCAGCAGCTTAATGGGACGGGAGCTAAGGCAAGAGACCCAGTACTTC CASSLMGRELRQETQYF TRBV7-3 NA NA 17 TRBJ2-5
TGTGCCAGCAGCTTGGAGGGGACAGGGGGAGATACGCAGTATTTT CASSLEGTGGDTQYF TRBV5-5 NA TRBD1 15 TRBJ2-3
TGTGCCAGCAGGGGACAGGGTGGGAACACTGAAGCTTTCTTT CASRGQGGNTEAFF TRBV28 once TRBD1 14 TRBJ1-1
TGTGCCAGCAGCGTAGGAGACAGGCTTCCCGGGGAGCTGTTTTTT CASSVGDRLPGELFF TRBV9 NA NA 15 TRBJ2-2
TGTGCCAGCTCGAGGGACAACACAGATACGCAGTATTTT CASSRDNTDTQYF TRBV18 NA NA 13 TRBJ2-3
TGTGCCAGCAGCCCTCGGTGGGTGGGAGGGCACGGGGAGCTGTTTTTT CASSPRWVGGHGELFF TRBV4-2 once TRBD2 16 TRBJ2-2
TGCGCCAGCAGCTTGGCGTGGGCGGGAGAAAACTACGAGCAGTACTTC CASSLAWAGENYEQYF TRBV5-1 NA TRBD2 16 TRBJ2-7
TGTGCCAGCAGGAAGGGGTCTGGGGCCAACGTCCTGACTTTC CASRKGSGANVLTF TRBV27 NA NA 14 TRBJ2-6
TGCGCCAGCAGTGAGGTGCGGAGTCGGGTCAATGAGCAGTTCTTC CASSEVRSRVNEQFF TRBV10-1 NA NA 15 TRBJ2-1
TGCGCCAGCAGCCAAGGGCAGCGGGAGATAGATACGCAGTATTTT CASSQGQREIDTQYF TRBV4-1 once TRBD2 15 TRBJ2-3
TGTGCCACCAGCAGAGACAGGGGATACAATGAGCAGTTCTTC CATSRDRGYNEQFF TRBV15 few NA 14 TRBJ2-1